This T cell receptor (beta chain) was recovered during a study of regulatory T cells in long-lasting Graves disease. Relying on iRepertoire HTBI primers and Arm-PCR of CDR3 regions, the team built TCR beta libraries. TCRdb re-analysed the multiplex PCR reads in MiXCR, keeping a single row per CDR3 protein. The table includes about 540,000 distinct CDR3 sequences, roughly 13% detected once. After removal of 8 bases from V and 3 bases from J, the junction contained 11 bases not matched to a gene. The length of the CDR3 is 17 residues. As for time point: newly diagnosed GD, antithyroid drugs for less than 3 months. PBMC RNA was the source of the TCR library. Roughly 10 milliliters of peripheral blood were taken and placed in EDTA tubes. This clonotype was seen many times. These data were also reused for a study on T cells in Graves' hyperthyroidism and ophthalmopathy.

The sample was peripheral blood mononuclear cells (PBMCs), taken at new diagnosis, from a patient treated with antithyroid drugs. The source of this sequence is a man aged 30 to 45 with Graves disease. This rearrangement joins TRBV12-3 or TRBV12-4 to TRBJ2-1; 12 bases match TRBD2. CDR3 sequence (DNA): TGTGCCAGCGGAACCGGGACTAGCGGGCAGGACTACAATGAGCAGTTCTTC. Translated: CASGTGTSGQDYNEQFF.